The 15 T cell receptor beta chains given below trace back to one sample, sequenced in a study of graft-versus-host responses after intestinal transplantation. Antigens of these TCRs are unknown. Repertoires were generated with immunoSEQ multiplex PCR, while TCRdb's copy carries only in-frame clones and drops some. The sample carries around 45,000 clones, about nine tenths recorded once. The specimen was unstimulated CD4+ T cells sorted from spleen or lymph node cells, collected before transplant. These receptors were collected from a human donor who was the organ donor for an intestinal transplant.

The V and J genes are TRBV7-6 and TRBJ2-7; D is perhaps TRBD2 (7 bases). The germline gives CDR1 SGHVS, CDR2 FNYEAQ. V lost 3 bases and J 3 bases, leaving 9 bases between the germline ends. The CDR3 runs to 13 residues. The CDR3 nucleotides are TGTGCCAGCAGCTTGGGGGGGCGCTACGAGCAGTACTTC. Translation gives CASSLGGRYEQYF.

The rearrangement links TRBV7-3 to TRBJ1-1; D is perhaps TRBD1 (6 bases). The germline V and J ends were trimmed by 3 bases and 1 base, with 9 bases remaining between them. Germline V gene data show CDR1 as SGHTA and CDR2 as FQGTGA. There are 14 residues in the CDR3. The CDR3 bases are TGTGCCAGCAGCTTGGACAGTAGGAACACTGAAGCTTTCTTT. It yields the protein CASSLDSRNTEAFF. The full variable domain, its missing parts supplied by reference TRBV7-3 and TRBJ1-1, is GAGVSQTPSNKVTEKGKYVELRCDPISGHTALYWYRQSLGQGPEFLIYFQGTGAADDSGLPNDRFFAVRPEGSVSTLKIQRTERGDSAVYLCASSLDSRNTEAFFGQGTRLTVV.

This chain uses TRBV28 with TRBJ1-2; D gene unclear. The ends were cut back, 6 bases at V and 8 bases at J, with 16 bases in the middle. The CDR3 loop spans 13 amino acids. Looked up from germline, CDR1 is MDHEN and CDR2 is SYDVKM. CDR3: CASSLRVSRGYTF. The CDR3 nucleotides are TGTGCCAGCAGCCTTAGGGTCTCCCGAGGCTACACCTTC.

The CDR3 DNA is TGTGCCAGCAGTTACTCACGTGGATTGGGCGAGCAGTACTTC. Its protein is CASSYSRGLGEQYF. The rearrangement uses TRBV6-5 and TRBJ2-7; D is unresolved. CDR1 and CDR2 (germline): MNHEY, SVGAGI. Trimming shortened V by 0 bases and J by 6 bases, and 12 bases separated the two germline ends. This CDR3 is 14 amino acids long.

The CDR3 sequence: CASSLAGQPYGYTF. Here the CDR3 DNA reads TGTGCCAGCAGCTTGGCCGGGCAGCCCTATGGCTACACCTTC. The chain has TRBV5-6 and TRBJ1-2; no reliable D call. Trimming shortened V by 0 bases and J by 4 bases, and 10 bases separated the two germline ends. CDR3 size: 14 residues. Per the germline V gene, CDR1 is SGHDT and CDR2 is YYEEEE.

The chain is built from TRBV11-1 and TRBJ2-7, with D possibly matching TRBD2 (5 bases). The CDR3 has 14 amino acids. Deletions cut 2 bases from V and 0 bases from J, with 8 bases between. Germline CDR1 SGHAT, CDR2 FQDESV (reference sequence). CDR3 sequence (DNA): TGTGCCAGCAGCTTATTTGCGGGCTCCTACGAGCAGTACTTC. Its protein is CASSLFAGSYEQYF.

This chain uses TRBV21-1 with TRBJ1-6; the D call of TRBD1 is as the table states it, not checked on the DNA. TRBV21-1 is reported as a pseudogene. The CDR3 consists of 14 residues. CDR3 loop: CASPDSPWNSPLHF. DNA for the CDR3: TGTGCCAGTCCGGACAGCCCATGGAATTCACCCCTCCACTTT.

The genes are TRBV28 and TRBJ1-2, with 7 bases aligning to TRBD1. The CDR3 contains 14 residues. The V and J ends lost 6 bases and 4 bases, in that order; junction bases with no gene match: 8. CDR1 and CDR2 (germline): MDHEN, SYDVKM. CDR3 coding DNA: TGTGCCAGCAGCTGGGGACAGACTCTCTATGGCTACACCTTC. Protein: CASSWGQTLYGYTF.

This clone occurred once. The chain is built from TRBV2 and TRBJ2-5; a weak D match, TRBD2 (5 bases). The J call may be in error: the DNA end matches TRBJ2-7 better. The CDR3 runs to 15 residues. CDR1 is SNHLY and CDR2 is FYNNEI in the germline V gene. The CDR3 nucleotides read TGTGCCAGCAGACTCCGACTAACTTCATCCTACGAGCAGTACTTC. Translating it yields CASRLRLTSSYEQYF.

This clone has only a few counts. The chain's CDR3 is CSVRGGTDTQYF. The CDR3 region has the DNA TGCAGCGTTAGGGGCGGCACAGATACGCAGTATTTT. The chain uses TRBV29-1 and TRBJ2-3, with D tentatively TRBD1 (5 bases). Trimming took 5 bases from V and 1 from J, leaving 7 bases between them. This CDR3 spans 12 amino acids. Germline-derived CDR1 and CDR2 are SQVTM and ANQGSEA.

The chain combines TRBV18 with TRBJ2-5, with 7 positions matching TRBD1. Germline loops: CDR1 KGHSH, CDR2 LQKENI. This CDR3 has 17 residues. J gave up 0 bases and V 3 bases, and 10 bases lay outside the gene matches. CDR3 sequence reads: CASSPRPGTANQETQYF. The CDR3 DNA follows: TGTGCCAGCTCACCCCGTCCCGGGACAGCCAACCAAGAGACCCAGTACTTC. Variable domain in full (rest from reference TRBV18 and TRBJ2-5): NAGVMQNPRHLVRRRGQEARLRCSPMKGHSHVYWYRQLPEEGLKFMVYLQKENIIDESGMPKERFSAEFPKEGPSILRIQQVVRGDSAAYFCASSPRPGTANQETQYFGPGTRLLVL.

CDR3 sequence: CATSGQARDTQYF. The DNA for the CDR3 is TGTGCCACCAGCGGACAGGCGCGAGATACGCAGTATTTT. The gene calls are TRBV15 and TRBJ2-3; TRBD1 matches 7 bases. Germline V gives CDR1 LNHNV, CDR2 YYDKDF (reference sequence). J was trimmed by 5 bases and V by 5 bases; bases with no gene match: 4. This CDR3 has 13 amino acids.

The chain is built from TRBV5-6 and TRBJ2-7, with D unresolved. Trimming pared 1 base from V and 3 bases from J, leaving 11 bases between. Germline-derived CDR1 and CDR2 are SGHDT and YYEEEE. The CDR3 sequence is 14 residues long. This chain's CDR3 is CASSLTLGYYEQYF. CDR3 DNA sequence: TGTGCCAGCAGCTTGACGTTGGGGTACTACGAGCAGTACTTC.

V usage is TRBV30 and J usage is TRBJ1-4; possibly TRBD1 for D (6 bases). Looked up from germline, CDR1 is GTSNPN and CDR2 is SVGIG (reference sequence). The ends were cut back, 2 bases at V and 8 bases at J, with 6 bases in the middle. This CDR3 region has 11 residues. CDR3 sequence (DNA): TGTGCCTGGAGTAGGGGGGAAAAACTGTTTTTT. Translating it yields CAWSRGEKLFF.

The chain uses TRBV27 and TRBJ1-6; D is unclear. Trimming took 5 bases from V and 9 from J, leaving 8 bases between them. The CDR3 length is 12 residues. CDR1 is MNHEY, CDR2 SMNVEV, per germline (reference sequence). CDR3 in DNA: TGTGCCAGCAGTCAGCCTCTTTCACCCCTCCACTTT. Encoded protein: CASSQPLSPLHF.